This TCR beta chain originates from a study of identical twins. This CDR3 contains 14 residues. The V and J ends lost 3 bases and 5 bases respectively, with 12 bases between them. CDR1 SGHDT and CDR2 YYEEEE come from the germline V gene. In the case of this clonotype: Its antigen is still unknown.

The study's findings and limits: A lower insertion count was a feature of abundant cord blood beta clonotypes, with no such feature in memory repertoires.

MiXCR, run by TCRdb on the 5' RACE reads, gives a single entry per CDR3 protein. The profile shows 640,000 or so distinct CDR3 sequences, around 6.1% of them singletons. V gene TRBV5-6 combines with J gene TRBJ2-1, with D tentatively TRBD1 or TRBD2 (6 bases each). This TCR was sampled from a man aged 18 to 29 in good health. Sequences were obtained from naive T cells sorted from blood. The DNA for the CDR3 is TGTGCCAGCAGCTCTGCCGGGGGCCACAATGAGCAGTTCTTC. Translated: CASSSAGGHNEQFF.